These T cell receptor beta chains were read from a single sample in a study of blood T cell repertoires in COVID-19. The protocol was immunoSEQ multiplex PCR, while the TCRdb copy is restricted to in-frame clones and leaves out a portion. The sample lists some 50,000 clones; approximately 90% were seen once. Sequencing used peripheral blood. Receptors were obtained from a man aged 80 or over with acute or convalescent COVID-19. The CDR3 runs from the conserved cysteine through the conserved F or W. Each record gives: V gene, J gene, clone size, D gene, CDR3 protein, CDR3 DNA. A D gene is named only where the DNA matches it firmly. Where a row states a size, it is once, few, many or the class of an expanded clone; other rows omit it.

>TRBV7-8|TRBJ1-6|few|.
CASSFINSPLHF
TGTGCCAGCAGCTTCATTAATTCACCCCTCCACTTT
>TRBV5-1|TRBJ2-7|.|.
CASSTSRAGPTYEQYF
TGCGCCAGCAGCACCTCCAGGGCAGGCCCGACCTACGAGCAGTACTTC
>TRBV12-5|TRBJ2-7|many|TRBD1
CASGPGQGAYEQYF
TGTGCTAGTGGTCCCGGACAGGGGGCGTACGAGCAGTACTTC
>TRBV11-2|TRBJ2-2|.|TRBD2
CASGKAGGGNTGELFF
TGTGCCAGCGGAAAGGCGGGAGGGGGCAACACCGGGGAGCTGTTTTTT
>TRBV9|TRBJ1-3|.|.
CASRIQGFSGNTIYF
TGTGCCAGCAGGATACAGGGATTCTCTGGAAACACCATATATTTT
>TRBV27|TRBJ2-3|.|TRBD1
CASSWTGMGTDTQYF
TGTGCCAGCAGCTGGACAGGAATGGGCACAGATACGCAGTATTTT
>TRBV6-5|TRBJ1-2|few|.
CASSRGQRFHGYTF
TGTGCCAGCAGCCGCGGACAGCGCTTCCATGGCTACACCTTC
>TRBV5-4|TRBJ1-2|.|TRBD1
CASSLDRGHLNYGYTF
TGTGCCAGCAGCTTGGACAGGGGGCATCTTAACTATGGCTACACCTTC
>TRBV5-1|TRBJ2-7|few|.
CASSLERGNEQYF
TGCGCCAGCAGCTTGGAAAGGGGGAACGAGCAGTACTTC
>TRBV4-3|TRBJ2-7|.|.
CASHLNGDSRSGYEQYF
TGCGCCAGCCACCTGAATGGGGACTCTCGCTCGGGCTACGAGCAGTACTTC
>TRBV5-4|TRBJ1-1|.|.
CASSLVSGRGGTEAFF
TGTGCCAGCAGCCTGGTATCCGGCAGGGGTGGGACTGAAGCTTTCTTT
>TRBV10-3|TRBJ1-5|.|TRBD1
CAISSHLGTGNQPQHF
TGTGCCATCAGTTCTCATCTCGGGACAGGGAATCAGCCCCAGCATTTT
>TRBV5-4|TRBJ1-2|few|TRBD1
CASSPTRGTGVGYTF
TGTGCCAGCAGCCCGACGCGGGGGACAGGGGTTGGCTACACCTTC
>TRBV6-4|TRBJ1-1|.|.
CASRGARNTEAFF
TGTGCCAGCAGGGGGGCCAGGAACACTGAAGCTTTCTTT
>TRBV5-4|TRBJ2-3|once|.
CASSPTGTSTDTQYF
TGTGCCAGCAGCCCCACAGGGACAAGCACAGATACGCAGTATTTT
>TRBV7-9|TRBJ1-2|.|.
CASSLTDSIGYTF
TGTGCCAGCAGCTTAACGGACTCGATTGGCTACACCTTC
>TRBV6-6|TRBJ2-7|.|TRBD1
CASTRTGNEQYF
TGTGCCAGTACCCGGACAGGGAACGAGCAGTACTTC
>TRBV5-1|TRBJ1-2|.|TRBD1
CASSLAGTGGYGYTF
TGCGCCAGCAGCTTGGCTGGGACAGGGGGGTATGGCTACACCTTC
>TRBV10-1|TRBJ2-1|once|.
CASSELPLRGGYNEQFF
TGCGCCAGCAGTGAGCTCCCCCTCAGGGGCGGCTACAATGAGCAGTTCTTC
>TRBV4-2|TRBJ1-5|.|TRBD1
CASSHDRGRQPQHF
TGTGCCAGCAGCCACGACAGGGGGCGGCAGCCCCAGCATTTT
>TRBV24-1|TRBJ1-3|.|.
CATSDSDSGGSGNTIYF
TGTGCCACCAGTGACTCCGACAGCGGGGGGAGTGGAAACACCATATATTTT
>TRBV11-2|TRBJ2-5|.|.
CASSLDHLTAGGETQYF
TGTGCCAGCAGCTTAGATCACCTGACAGCGGGCGGGGAGACCCAGTACTTC
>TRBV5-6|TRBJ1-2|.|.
CASSLWGVDNYGYTF
TGTGCCAGCAGCTTGTGGGGGGTGGACAACTATGGCTACACCTTC
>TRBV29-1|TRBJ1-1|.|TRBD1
CSSRGGTGVSEAFF
TGCAGCTCCCGAGGGGGGACAGGGGTATCTGAAGCTTTCTTT
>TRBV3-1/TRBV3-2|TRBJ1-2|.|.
CASSQVGDHGYTF
TGTGCCAGCAGCCAAGTCGGGGATCATGGCTACACCTTC
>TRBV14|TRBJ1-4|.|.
CASSPMDNPTNEKLFF
TGTGCCAGCAGTCCGATGGACAACCCAACTAATGAAAAACTGTTTTTT
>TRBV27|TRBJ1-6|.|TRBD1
CASTQGANYNSPLHF
TGTGCCAGCACACAGGGGGCGAATTATAATTCACCCCTCCACTTT
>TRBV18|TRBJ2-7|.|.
CASSPPGTGSYEQYF
TGTGCCAGCTCACCCCCCGGGACTGGCTCCTACGAGCAGTACTTC
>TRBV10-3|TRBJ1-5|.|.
CAISDRNQPQHF
TGTGCCATCAGTGACAGAAATCAGCCCCAGCATTTT
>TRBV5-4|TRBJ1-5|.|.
CASSIGGGNQPQHF
TGTGCCAGCTCGATAGGGGGTGGCAATCAGCCCCAGCATTTT
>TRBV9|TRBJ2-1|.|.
CASSRDSPPGDEQFF
TGTGCCAGCAGCCGGGACTCGCCACCGGGGGATGAGCAGTTCTTC
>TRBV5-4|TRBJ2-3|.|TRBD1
CASSFRQGATDTQYF
TGTGCCAGCAGCTTTCGGCAGGGGGCTACAGATACGCAGTATTTT
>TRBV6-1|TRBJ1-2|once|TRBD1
CASSESDGDRAYGYTF
TGTGCCAGCAGTGAATCGGATGGGGACAGGGCCTATGGCTACACCTTC
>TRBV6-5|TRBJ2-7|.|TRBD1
CASSYPTQGAKEQYF
TGTGCCAGCAGTTACCCGACCCAGGGGGCGAAAGAGCAGTACTTC
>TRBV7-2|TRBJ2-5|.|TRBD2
CASSPDRLAGGIETQYF
TGTGCCAGCAGCCCTGATCGTCTAGCGGGGGGTATAGAGACCCAGTACTTC
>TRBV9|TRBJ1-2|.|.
CASSVAGANYGYTF
TGTGCCAGCAGCGTAGCGGGGGCTAACTATGGCTACACCTTC
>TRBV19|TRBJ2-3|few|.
CASSRVGRADTQYF
TGTGCCAGTAGCCGAGTGGGCAGGGCAGATACGCAGTATTTT
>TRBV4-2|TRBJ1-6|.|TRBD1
CASSQSFDRDNSPLHF
TGTGCCAGCAGCCAATCCTTTGACAGGGATAATTCACCCCTCCACTTT
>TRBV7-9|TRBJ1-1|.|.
CASSPRDGGSEAFF
TGTGCCAGCAGCCCCCGGGACGGAGGGTCTGAAGCTTTCTTT
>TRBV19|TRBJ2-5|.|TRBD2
CASSSGGRETQYF
TGTGCCAGTAGTAGCGGGGGGCGGGAGACCCAGTACTTC
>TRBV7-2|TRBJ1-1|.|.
CASSLQGPQGNTEAFF
TGTGCCAGCAGCTTACAGGGCCCACAGGGAAACACTGAAGCTTTCTTT
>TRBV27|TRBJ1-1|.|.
CASSRIQETEAFF
TGTGCCAGCAGCAGGATCCAGGAAACTGAAGCTTTCTTT
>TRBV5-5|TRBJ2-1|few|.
CASGQGGYNEQFF
TGTGCCAGCGGCCAGGGGGGCTACAATGAGCAGTTCTTC
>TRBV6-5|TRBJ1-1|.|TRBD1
CASSWGQKNTEAFF
TGTGCCAGCAGTTGGGGACAGAAGAACACTGAAGCTTTCTTT
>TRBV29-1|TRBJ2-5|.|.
CSVGHVETQYF
TGCAGCGTGGGACATGTGGAGACCCAGTACTTC
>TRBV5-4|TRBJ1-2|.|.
CASSLGGQNYGYTF
TGTGCCAGCAGCTTGGGAGGACAAAACTATGGCTACACCTTC
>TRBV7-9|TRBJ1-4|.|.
CASSIGQNEKLFF
TGTGCCAGCAGCATCGGACAGAATGAAAAACTGTTTTTT
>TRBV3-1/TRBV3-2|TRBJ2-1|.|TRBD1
CASSRSQGAINNEQFF
TGTGCCAGCAGCCGATCCCAGGGGGCTATCAACAATGAGCAGTTCTTC
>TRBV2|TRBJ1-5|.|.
CASSEHSHEPQHF
TGTGCCAGCAGTGAGCACAGCCACGAGCCCCAGCATTTT
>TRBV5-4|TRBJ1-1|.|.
CASSLPGLMANTEAFF
TGTGCCAGCAGCCTTCCGGGACTCATGGCGAACACTGAAGCTTTCTTT
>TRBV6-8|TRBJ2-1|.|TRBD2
CASSYPTSGGAYNEQFF
TGTGCCAGCAGTTATCCAACTAGCGGGGGAGCTTACAATGAGCAGTTCTTC
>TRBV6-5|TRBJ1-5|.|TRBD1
CASRRDRVGNQPQHF
TGTGCCAGCAGACGGGACAGGGTTGGGAATCAGCCCCAGCATTTT
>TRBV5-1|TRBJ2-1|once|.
CASSLAQDNEQFF
TGCGCCAGCAGCTTGGCGCAGGACAATGAGCAGTTCTTC
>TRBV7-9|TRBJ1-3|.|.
CASSLAGHRDSLNTIYF
TGTGCCAGCAGCTTAGCGGGCCACAGGGATAGTTTGAACACCATATATTTT
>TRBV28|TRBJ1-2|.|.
CASSFPRLRSSDLTNYGYTF
TGTGCCAGCAGTTTCCCTCGGTTGCGGTCCTCCGACCTCACTAACTATGGCTACACCTTC